Described below is a single T cell receptor (beta chain) sequence and its context. Its antigen is undetermined. The sequence runs out 3 residues before the end of the CDR3; the remainder is reconstructed from the germline J gene. This CDR3 contains 13 residues. Deletions cut 7 bases from V and 2 bases from J, with 11 bases between. The sample belongs to a study of T cells in women clearing cervical HPV infection. Turning to the study itself: Donors had HPV16-related CIN3 or worse; 2 had invasive cancer. Only a few women had HLA typing results available.

Overall study results and limits: Timing of associations relative to infection is unclear; T-cell subsets were not isolated.

Using immunoSEQ multiplex PCR, the repertoire was profiled, and TCRdb retains in-frame clones only, with some absent. Here the sample table reports approximately 41,000 clones. This sequence joins TRBV12-3 or TRBV12-4 and TRBJ1-1; no clear D. The sample comprised blood buffy coat. The origin of this receptor is a woman between 18 and 69 years old with a cervical HPV16 infection that either progressed to CIN3+ or cleared (not recorded which). The sequenced CDR3 bases are TGTGCCAGCACCTCCCCCGTAAACACTGAA. Translating gives CASTSPVNTE. The whole CDR3 is CASTSPVNTEAFF.